These 22 T cell receptor beta chains were sequenced from one sample in a study of breast tumors, draining lymph nodes, adjacent tissues. TCRdb recomputed calls from the multiplex PCR reads with MiXCR, one row per CDR3 protein. The profile covers about 140,000 distinct CDR3 sequences, with less than 35% appearing a single time and 2.3% taken by the ten largest. Axillary draining lymph nodes of breast cancer patients supplied the node samples. Sequencing was performed on axillary lymph node tissue. The receptors originated from a female donor with breast cancer. Some clones in this sample may be carry-over from other donors' samples.

This clonotype was seen at least ten times. The chain recombines TRBV5-1 with TRBJ2-5, with D tentatively TRBD2 (6 bases). The CDR3 length is 14 residues. V was cut by 2 bases and J by 8 bases, with 16 bases left in between. The germline V gene encodes CDR1 SGHRS and CDR2 YFSETQ. Here the CDR3 reads CASSLGLGGDTQYF. As DNA, the CDR3 is TGCGCCAGCAGCTTAGGACTGGGGGGAGACACCCAGTACTTC.

Many counts were recorded for this clonotype. The chain couples TRBV2 to TRBJ2-7; the D gene is possibly TRBD1 (5 bases). CDR3 length: 15 amino acids. The V and J ends lost 9 bases and 2 bases respectively, with 20 bases between them. Germline V gene data show CDR1 as SNHLY and CDR2 as FYNNEI. The CDR3 loop is CARTPQGSGTYEQYV. The CDR3 coding sequence is TGTGCCAGAACCCCTCAGGGTAGTGGAACCTACGAGCAGTACGTC.

This clonotype came up many times. CDR3 nucleotide sequence: TGTGCCAGCTCACCACTGGATGAGCAGTTCTTC. Translating gives CASSPLDEQFF. The V gene is TRBV18, the J gene TRBJ2-1; D is undetermined. Germline loops: CDR1 KGHSH, CDR2 LQKENI. Trimming cost V 1 base and J 8 bases, with 3 bases left between them. CDR3 length: 11 residues.

This clonotype was recorded at least ten times. The chain joins TRBV20-1 to TRBJ2-7, with 7 bases lining up with TRBD1. The germline V gene has CDR1 DFQATT and CDR2 SNEGSKA (reference sequence). Germline trimming cut 2 bases from V and 0 bases from J; bases unmatched to any gene: 4. The CDR3 is 14 residues long. For the CDR3, the DNA is TGCAGTGCTAGACCGACAGGGCCCTCCTACGAGCAGTACTTC. It is translated as CSARPTGPSYEQYF.

The rearrangement links TRBV6-5 to TRBJ1-2; 9 bases are a match to TRBD1. Germline V gives CDR1 MNHEY, CDR2 SVGAGI. The trim removed 5 bases at V and 7 bases at J, leaving 2 bases unmatched. The CDR3 runs 12 residues. The CDR3 here is CASSRDRVGYTF. The CDR3 DNA reads TGTGCCAGCAGTAGGGACAGGGTTGGCTACACCTTC.

This clonotype has ten or more counts. The rearrangement joins TRBV7-6 to TRBJ2-2; no reliable D call. The CDR3 has 15 residues. V gave up 2 bases and J gave up 2 bases, with 9 bases separating them. CDR1 is SGHVS and CDR2 is FNYEAQ in the germline V gene. As DNA, the CDR3 is TGTGCCAGCAGCTTATCCGGTTTCAACACCGGGGAGCTGTTTTTT. Amino acid sequence: CASSLSGFNTGELFF.

This clonotype was detected many times. The CDR3 bases are TGTGCCAGCAGCTCCGACAGGGGTTCGATTAATGAAAAACTGTTTTTT. Translation gives CASSSDRGSINEKLFF. This sequence joins TRBV7-9 and TRBJ1-4, with 8 positions matching TRBD1. The J segment lost 4 bases and the V segment lost 4 bases, leaving 8 bases of the junction unmatched. Germline V gene data show CDR1 as SEHNR and CDR2 as FQNEAQ (reference sequence). There are 16 residues in the CDR3.

The table lists this clonotype with a few counts. This sequence joins TRBV19 and TRBJ2-4; maybe TRBD2 (6 bases). The CDR3 runs 14 residues. Trimming stripped 5 bases from V and 4 bases from J, with 12 bases between. CDR1 is LNHDA and CDR2 is SQIVND in the germline V gene (reference sequence). The CDR3 DNA reads as TGTGCCAGTAGTCCGGGGGACCGAAAAAACATTCAGTACTTC. As protein: CASSPGDRKNIQYF.

This chain connects TRBV12-3 or TRBV12-4 to TRBJ2-1; TRBD2 agrees at 14 bases. This CDR3 is 15 amino acids long. Trimming removed 5 bases from V and 8 bases from J; junction bases left unmatched: 5. Written as DNA, the CDR3 is TGTGCCAGCAGTCGGACTAGCGGGGGGACCGATGAGCAGTTCTTC. This translates into CASSRTSGGTDEQFF.

This clonotype was seen many times. The rearrangement joins TRBV15 to TRBJ2-1; 12 positions match TRBD2. The CDR3 spans 16 residues. Germline CDR1 is LNHNV and CDR2 is YYDKDF (reference sequence). V gave up 1 base and J gave up 9 bases; unmatched junction bases: 7. CDR3 protein: CATSRGGLAGRGEQFF. DNA of the CDR3: TGTGCCACCAGCAGAGGCGGACTAGCGGGGCGTGGTGAGCAGTTCTTC. The entire variable domain, with the rest obtained from reference TRBV15 and TRBJ2-1, is as follows: DAMVIQNPRYQVTQFGKPVTLSCSQTLNHNVMYWYQQKSSQAPKLLFHYYDKDFNNEADTPDNFQSRRPNTSFCFLDIRSPGLGDTAMYLCATSRGGLAGRGEQFFGPGTRLTVL.

This clonotype has ten or more counts. The genes are TRBV5-1 and TRBJ1-2; 12 bases fit TRBD1. The trim removed 1 base at V and 4 bases at J, leaving 2 bases unmatched. The CDR3 contains 15 residues. In germline, CDR1 is SGHRS, CDR2 YFSETQ. The CDR3 DNA reads TGCGCCAGCAGCTTGTCGGGACAGGGGGCCTATGGCTACACCTTC. Translated, it gives CASSLSGQGAYGYTF.

This clonotype appeared many times. V usage is TRBV30 and J usage is TRBJ1-4; D is perhaps TRBD1 (6 bases). CDR3 length: 13 amino acids. The V gene lost 5 bases and the J gene lost 5 bases, with 12 bases spanning the gap. CDR1 is GTSNPN and CDR2 is SVGIG in the germline V gene (reference sequence). CDR3 in amino acids: CAWAGVANEKLFF. CDR3 nucleotide sequence: TGTGCCTGGGCAGGGGTCGCAAATGAAAAACTGTTTTTT.

At least ten counts were recorded for this clonotype. The chain combines TRBV5-1 with TRBJ1-3; possible D gene TRBD1, 6 bases. The CDR3 consists of 19 residues. Deletions cut 0 bases from V and 0 bases from J, with 19 bases between. The V gene's germline CDR1 is SGHRS and CDR2 YFSETQ. CDR3 region: CASSLGWAGAFPSGNTIYF. CDR3 bases: TGCGCCAGCAGCTTGGGCTGGGCAGGGGCCTTCCCCTCTGGAAACACCATATATTTT.

Worth noting for this clonotype: A junction boundary mismatches the germline segment, possibly from a read error. The V call is TRBV6-5, the J call TRBJ1-6; no reliable D call. CDR3 size: 13 residues. The germline CDR1 and CDR2 sequences are MNHEY and SVGAGI. The DNA for the CDR3 is TGTGCCAGCAGTCACTCGAGAGCGTCACCCCTCCACTTT. This codes for CASSHSRASPLHF.

In regard to this clonotype: One end of the junction varies from germline; a read error may be responsible. The chain has TRBV20-1 and TRBJ2-5; D is perhaps TRBD2 (6 bases). CDR3 length equals 11 residues. Germline CDR1 DFQATT, CDR2 SNEGSKA (reference sequence). CDR3 DNA: TGCAGTATGGGACTGGCGGAGACCCTGTACTTC. This translates into CSMGLAETLYF.

This clonotype was seen many times. The rearrangement uses TRBV12-3 or TRBV12-4 and TRBJ1-5, with D tentatively TRBD1 (5 bases). V shed 3 bases and J shed 6 bases, with 15 bases lying between them. The CDR3 runs to 15 residues. In DNA form, the CDR3 reads TGTGCCAGCAGTTTTTTTCAGGGAACGGGTCAGCCCCAGCATTTT. This codes for CASSFFQGTGQPQHF.

This clonotype was counted at least ten times. The rearrangement links TRBV15 to TRBJ2-6; D ambiguous. The CDR3 loop spans 17 amino acids. The germline V gene has CDR1 LNHNV and CDR2 YYDKDF (reference sequence). V dropped 4 bases and J dropped 2 bases, with 15 bases sitting between them. The CDR3 DNA is TGTGCCACCAGCACACAGCCCTTGAGCACTGGGGCCAACGTCCTGACTTTC. It translates to CATSTQPLSTGANVLTF.

As regards this clonotype: It may be a read error: a sequence one base away is much more abundant. The rearrangement joins TRBV6-5 to TRBJ1-2; 7 positions match TRBD1. This CDR3 is built from 15 residues. CDR1 is MNHEY, CDR2 SVGAGI, per germline. The CDR3: CSSRGRDSANYGYTF. CDR3 sequence (DNA): TGTTCCAGCAGGGGAAGGGACAGCGCTAACTATGGCTACACCTTC.

Notes on this clonotype: This could be a read error, since a much larger clone is one nucleotide away. V usage is TRBV6-1 and J usage is TRBJ2-2; D is uncertain. V was shortened by 5 bases and J by 2 bases, with 9 bases between the two germline ends. Germline lookup yields CDR1 MNHNS and CDR2 SASEGT. The CDR3 extends over 14 amino acids. The CDR3 reads CASSQTYNTGELFF. CDR3 nucleotide sequence: TGTGCCAGCAGTCAAACGTACAACACCGGGGAGCTGTTTTTT.

This chain uses TRBV27 with TRBJ2-5; possibly TRBD2 for D (6 bases). Per germline, CDR1 MNHEY and CDR2 SMNVEV (reference sequence). V gave up 0 bases and J gave up 4 bases, with 12 bases separating them. The CDR3 is 15 amino acids. This chain's CDR3 is CASSLSRRGGETQYF. As DNA, the CDR3 is TGTGCCAGCAGTTTATCGCGGAGGGGAGGAGAGACCCAGTACTTC.

The rearrangement joins TRBV2 to TRBJ2-7; 15 bases are shared with TRBD2. V lost 2 bases, J lost 7 bases, and 6 bases stayed unmatched. From germline, CDR1 is SNHLY and CDR2 FYNNEI. The CDR3 runs to 16 residues. CDR3 bases: TGTGCCAGCAGTGAACAAGGACTAGCGGGGGGGGATGAGCAGTACGTC. It is translated as CASSEQGLAGGDEQYV.

This clonotype was detected a few times. This chain links TRBV4-3 with TRBJ1-1, with D hard to call. V was shortened by 5 bases and J by 7 bases, with 14 bases between the two germline ends. Germline CDR1 LGHNA, CDR2 YSLEER. The CDR3 covers 13 residues. Written as DNA, the CDR3 is TGCGCCAGCAGCACCCAGCGGGAAGTTGAAGCTTTCTTT. Translated, it gives CASSTQREVEAFF.